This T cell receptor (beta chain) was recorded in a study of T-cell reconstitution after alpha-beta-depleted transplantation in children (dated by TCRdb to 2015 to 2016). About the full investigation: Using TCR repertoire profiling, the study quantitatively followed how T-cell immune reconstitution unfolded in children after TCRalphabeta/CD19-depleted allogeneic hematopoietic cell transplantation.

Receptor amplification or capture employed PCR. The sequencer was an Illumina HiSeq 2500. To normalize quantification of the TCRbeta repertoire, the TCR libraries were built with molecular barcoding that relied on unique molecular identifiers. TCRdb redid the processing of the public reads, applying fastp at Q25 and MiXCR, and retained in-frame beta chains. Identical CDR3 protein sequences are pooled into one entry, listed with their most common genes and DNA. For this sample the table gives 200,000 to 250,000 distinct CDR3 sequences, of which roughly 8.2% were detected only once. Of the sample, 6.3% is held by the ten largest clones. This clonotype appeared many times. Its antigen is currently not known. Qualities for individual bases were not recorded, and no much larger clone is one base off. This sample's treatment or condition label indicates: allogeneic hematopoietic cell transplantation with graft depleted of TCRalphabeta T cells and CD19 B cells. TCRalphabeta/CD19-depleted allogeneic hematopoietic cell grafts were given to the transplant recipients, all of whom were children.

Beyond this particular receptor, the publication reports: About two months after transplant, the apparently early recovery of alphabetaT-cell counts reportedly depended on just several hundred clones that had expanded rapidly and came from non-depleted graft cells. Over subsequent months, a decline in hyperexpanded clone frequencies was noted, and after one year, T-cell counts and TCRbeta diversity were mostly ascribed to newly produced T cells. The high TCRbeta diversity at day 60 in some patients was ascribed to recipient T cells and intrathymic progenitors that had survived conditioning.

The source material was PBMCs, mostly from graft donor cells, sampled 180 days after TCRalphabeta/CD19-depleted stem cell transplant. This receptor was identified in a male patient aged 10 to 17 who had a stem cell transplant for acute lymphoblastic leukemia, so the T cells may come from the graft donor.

DNA sequence: TGTGCCAGCAGCCACGATCTAGTTAAGCTGAACACTGAAGCTTTCTTT. This translates into CASSHDLVKLNTEAFF. The V and J genes are TRBV14 and TRBJ1-1; too little of a D gene remains to name it. The CDR3 has 16 amino acids, counting the end cysteine and phenylalanine. The CDR3 DNA has 48 bases and is translated from base 1. V drops 3 bases and J drops 0 bases, leaving 14 bases in between. CDR1 and CDR2 (SGHDN, FVKESK) derive from the germline V gene. Where the CDR3 stops, the reference TRBV14 and TRBJ1-1 genes take over; the full variable domain is EAGVTQFPSHSVIEKGQTVTLRCDPISGHDNLYWYRRVMGKEIKFLLHFVKESKQDESGMPNNRFLAERTGGTYSTLKVQPAELEDSGVYFCASSHDLVKLNTEAFFGQGTRLTVV.